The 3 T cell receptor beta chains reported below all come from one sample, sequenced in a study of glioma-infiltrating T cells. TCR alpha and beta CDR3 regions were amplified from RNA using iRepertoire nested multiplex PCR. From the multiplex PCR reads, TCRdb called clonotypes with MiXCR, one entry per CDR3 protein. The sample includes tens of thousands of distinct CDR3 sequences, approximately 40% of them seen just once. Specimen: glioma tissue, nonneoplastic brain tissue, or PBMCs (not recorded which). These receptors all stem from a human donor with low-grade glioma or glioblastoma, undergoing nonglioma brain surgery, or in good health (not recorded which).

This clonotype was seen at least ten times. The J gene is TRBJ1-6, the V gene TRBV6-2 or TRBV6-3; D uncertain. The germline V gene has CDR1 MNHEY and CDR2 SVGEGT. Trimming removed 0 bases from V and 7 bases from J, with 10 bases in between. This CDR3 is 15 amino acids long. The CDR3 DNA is TGTGCCAGCAGTTACTCGTGGGTCGGGAATTCACCCCTCCACTTT. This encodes CASSYSWVGNSPLHF.

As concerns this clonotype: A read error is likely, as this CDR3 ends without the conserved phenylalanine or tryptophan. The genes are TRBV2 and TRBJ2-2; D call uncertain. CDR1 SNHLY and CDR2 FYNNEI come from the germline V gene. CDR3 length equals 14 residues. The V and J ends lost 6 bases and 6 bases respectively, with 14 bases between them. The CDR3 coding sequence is TGTGCCAGCAGCCAAGATCGGGTTCCCGGGGAGCTGTTTATT. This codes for CASSQDRVPGELFI.

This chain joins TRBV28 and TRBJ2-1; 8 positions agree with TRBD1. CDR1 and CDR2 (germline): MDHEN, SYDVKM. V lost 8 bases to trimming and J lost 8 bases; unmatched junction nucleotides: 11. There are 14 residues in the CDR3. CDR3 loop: CASDGGDRCYEQFF. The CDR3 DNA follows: TGTGCCAGCGACGGCGGGGACAGGTGCTATGAGCAGTTCTTC.